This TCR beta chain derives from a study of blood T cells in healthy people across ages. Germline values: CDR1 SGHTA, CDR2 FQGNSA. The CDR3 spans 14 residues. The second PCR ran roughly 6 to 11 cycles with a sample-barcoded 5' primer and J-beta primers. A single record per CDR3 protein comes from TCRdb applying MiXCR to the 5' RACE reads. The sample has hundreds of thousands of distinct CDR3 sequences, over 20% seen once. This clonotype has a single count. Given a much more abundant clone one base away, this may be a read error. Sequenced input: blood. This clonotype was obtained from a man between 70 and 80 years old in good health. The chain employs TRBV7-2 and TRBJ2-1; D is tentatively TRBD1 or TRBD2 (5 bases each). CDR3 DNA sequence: TGTGCCAGCAGCTTATTGGGACCGATCAATGAGCGGTTCTTC. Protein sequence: CASSLLGPINERFF.